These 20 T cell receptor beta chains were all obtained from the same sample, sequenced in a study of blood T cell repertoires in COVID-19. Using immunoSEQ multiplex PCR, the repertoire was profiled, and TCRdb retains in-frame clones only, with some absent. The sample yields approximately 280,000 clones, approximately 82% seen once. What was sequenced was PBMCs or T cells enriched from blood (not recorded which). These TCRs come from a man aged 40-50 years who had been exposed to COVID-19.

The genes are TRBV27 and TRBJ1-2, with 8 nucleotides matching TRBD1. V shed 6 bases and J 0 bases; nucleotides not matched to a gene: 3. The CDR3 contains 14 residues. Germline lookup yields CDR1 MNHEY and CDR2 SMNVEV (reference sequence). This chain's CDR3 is CASRQQGANYGYTF. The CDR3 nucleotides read TGTGCCAGCAGACAACAGGGGGCTAACTATGGCTACACCTTC.

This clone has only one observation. CDR3 region: CASSSLYSKTGAQYF. In nucleotides, the CDR3 is TGTGCCAGCAGTTCCCTATATTCTAAAACGGGTGCGCAGTATTTT. The chain joins TRBV6-5 to TRBJ2-3; no clear D gene. V gave up 4 bases and J gave up 10 bases, with 21 bases separating them. This CDR3 comprises 15 residues. Germline assignment: CDR1 MNHEY and CDR2 SVGAGI.

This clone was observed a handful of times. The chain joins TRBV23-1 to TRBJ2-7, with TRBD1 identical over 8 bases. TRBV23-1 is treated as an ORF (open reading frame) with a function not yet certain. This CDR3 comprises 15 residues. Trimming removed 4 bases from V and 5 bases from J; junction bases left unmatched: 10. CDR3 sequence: CASSPIRTGYDEQYF. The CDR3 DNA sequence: TGCGCCAGCAGTCCGATTCGGACAGGGTATGACGAGCAGTACTTC.

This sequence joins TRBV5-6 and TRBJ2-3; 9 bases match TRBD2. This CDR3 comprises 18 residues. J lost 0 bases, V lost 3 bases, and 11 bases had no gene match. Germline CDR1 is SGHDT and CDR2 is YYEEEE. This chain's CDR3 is CASSSLAGQRSSTDTQYF. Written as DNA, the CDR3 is TGTGCCAGCAGCTCACTAGCGGGTCAACGTTCTAGCACAGATACGCAGTATTTT.

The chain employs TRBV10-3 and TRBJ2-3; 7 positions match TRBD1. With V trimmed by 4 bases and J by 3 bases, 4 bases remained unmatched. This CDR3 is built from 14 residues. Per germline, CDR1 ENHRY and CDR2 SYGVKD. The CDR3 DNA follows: TGTGCCATCAGTGGTGGGGACAGAACAGATACGCAGTATTTT. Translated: CAISGGDRTDTQYF.

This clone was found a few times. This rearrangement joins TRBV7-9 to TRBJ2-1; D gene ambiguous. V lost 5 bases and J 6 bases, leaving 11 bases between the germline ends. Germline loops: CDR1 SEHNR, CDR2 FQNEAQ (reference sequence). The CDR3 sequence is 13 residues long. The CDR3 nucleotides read TGTGCCAGCAGCCCCCTCTGGAGCAATGAGCAGTTCTTC. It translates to CASSPLWSNEQFF. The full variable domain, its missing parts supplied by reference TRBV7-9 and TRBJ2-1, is DTGVSQNPRHKITKRGQNVTFRCDPISEHNRLYWYRQTLGQGPEFLTYFQNEAQLEKSRLLSDRFSAERPKGSFSTLEIQRTEQGDSAMYLCASSPLWSNEQFFGPGTRLTVL.

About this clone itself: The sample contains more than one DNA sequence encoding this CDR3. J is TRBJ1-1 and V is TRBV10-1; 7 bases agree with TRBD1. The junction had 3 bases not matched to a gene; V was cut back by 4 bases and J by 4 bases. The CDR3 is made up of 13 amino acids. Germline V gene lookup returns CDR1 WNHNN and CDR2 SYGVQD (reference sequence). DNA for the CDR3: TGCGCCAGCAGTGGGGGACAGAGCACTGAAGCTTTCTTT. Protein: CASSGGQSTEAFF.

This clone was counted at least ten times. The CDR3 coding sequence is TGTGCCACCAGCGGACAGGGGGCCTATGGCTACACCTTC. Amino acids: CATSGQGAYGYTF. The chain links TRBV15 to TRBJ1-2, with 11 nucleotides matching TRBD1. The CDR3 is made up of 13 amino acids. Germline values: CDR1 LNHNV, CDR2 YYDKDF (reference sequence). With 5 bases clipped from V and 4 bases from J, the junction kept 0 bases outside the gene matches.

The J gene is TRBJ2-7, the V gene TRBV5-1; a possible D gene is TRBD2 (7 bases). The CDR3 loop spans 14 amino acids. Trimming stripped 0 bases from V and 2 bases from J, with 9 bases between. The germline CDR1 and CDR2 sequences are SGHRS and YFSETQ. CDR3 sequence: CASSLEGGAYEQYF. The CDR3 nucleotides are TGCGCCAGCAGCTTGGAAGGGGGGGCCTACGAGCAGTACTTC.

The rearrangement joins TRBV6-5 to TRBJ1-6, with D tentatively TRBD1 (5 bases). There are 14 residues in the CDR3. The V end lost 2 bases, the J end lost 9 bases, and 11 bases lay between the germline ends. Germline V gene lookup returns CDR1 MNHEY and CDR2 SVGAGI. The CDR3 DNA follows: TGTGCCAGCAGTTACCGAGGGGAGGGTTCACCCCTCCACTTT. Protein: CASSYRGEGSPLHF.

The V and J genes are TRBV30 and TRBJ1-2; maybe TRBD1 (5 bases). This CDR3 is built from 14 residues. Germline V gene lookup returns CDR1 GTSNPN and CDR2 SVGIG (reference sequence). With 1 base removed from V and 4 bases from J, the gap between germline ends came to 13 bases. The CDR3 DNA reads TGTGCCTGGAGTGGAACGGGGACTGGCTATGGCTACACCTTC. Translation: CAWSGTGTGYGYTF.

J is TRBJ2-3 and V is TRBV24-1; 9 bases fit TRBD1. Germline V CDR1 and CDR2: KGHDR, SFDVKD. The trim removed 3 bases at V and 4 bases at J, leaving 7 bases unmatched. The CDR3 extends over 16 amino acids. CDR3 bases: TGTGCCACCAGTGATCTCGACAGGGGGAGGGCAGATACGCAGTATTTT. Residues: CATSDLDRGRADTQYF.

Here the CDR3 reads CASSQPRQGAYYGYTF. The CDR3 DNA is TGCGCCAGCAGCCAGCCCCGACAGGGGGCGTATTATGGCTACACCTTC. This chain uses TRBV4-1 with TRBJ1-2; TRBD1 matches at 10 bases. The V gene's germline CDR1 is MGHRA and CDR2 YSYEKL. After removal of 3 bases from V and 5 bases from J, the junction contained 9 bases not matched to a gene. This CDR3 has 16 residues.

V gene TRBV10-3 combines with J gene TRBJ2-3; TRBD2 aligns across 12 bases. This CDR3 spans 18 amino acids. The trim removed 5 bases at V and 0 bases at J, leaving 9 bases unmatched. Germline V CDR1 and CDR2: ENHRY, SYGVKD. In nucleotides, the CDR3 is TGTGCCATCAGTCGACCGACTAGCGGGAGCCGGAGCACAGATACGCAGTATTTT. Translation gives CAISRPTSGSRSTDTQYF.

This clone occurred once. The CDR3, as DNA: TGCGCCAGCAGTACGGACTCCCCGGGGACCGGGGAGCTGTTTTTT. It yields the protein CASSTDSPGTGELFF. The rearrangement joins TRBV5-1 to TRBJ2-2; D is possibly TRBD2 (5 bases). CDR1 and CDR2 from the germline V gene are SGHRS and YFSETQ. Trimming shortened V by 5 bases and J by 5 bases, and 16 bases separated the two germline ends. The CDR3 is made up of 15 amino acids.

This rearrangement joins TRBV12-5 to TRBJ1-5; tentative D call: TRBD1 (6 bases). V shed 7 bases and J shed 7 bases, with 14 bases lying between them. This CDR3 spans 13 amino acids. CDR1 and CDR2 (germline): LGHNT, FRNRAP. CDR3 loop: CASALGGLQPQHF. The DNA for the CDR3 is TGTGCTAGTGCCTTGGGGGGGCTACAGCCCCAGCATTTT.

The CDR3 loop reads CATSRDWGLGSPLHF. Written as DNA, the CDR3 is TGTGCCACCAGCAGAGATTGGGGGCTTGGCTCACCCCTCCACTTT. The chain employs TRBV15 and TRBJ1-6; D is possibly TRBD1 (6 bases). V lost 0 bases, J lost 10 bases, and 13 bases lay in between. The CDR3 has 15 amino acids. Germline lookup yields CDR1 LNHNV and CDR2 YYDKDF (reference sequence).

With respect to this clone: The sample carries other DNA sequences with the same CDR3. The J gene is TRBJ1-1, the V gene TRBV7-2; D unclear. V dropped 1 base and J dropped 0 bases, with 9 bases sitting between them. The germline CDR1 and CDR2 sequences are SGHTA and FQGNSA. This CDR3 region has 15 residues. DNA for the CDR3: TGTGCCAGCAGCTTAGGTGCGTCTTTGAACACTGAAGCTTTCTTT. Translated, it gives CASSLGASLNTEAFF. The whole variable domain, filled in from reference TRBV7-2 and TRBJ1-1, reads GAGVSQSPSNKVTEKGKDVELRCDPISGHTALYWYRQSLGQGLEFLIYFQGNSAPDKSGLPSDRFSAERTGGSVSTLTIQRTQQEDSAVYLCASSLGASLNTEAFFGQGTRLTVV.

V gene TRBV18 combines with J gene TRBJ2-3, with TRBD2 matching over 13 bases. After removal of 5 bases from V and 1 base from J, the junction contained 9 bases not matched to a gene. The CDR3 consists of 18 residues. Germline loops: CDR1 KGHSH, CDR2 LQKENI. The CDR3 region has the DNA TGTGCCAGCTCAAAGGGGACTAGCGGGGATTTGGGCACAGATACGCAGTATTTT. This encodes CASSKGTSGDLGTDTQYF.

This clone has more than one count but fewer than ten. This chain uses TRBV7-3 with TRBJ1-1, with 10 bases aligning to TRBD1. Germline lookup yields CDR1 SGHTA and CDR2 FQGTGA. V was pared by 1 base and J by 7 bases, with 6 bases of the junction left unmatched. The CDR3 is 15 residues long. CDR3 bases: TGTGCCAGCAGCTTAATGGGACAGGGGATTAATGAAGCTTTCTTT. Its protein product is CASSLMGQGINEAFF.